These 10 T cell receptor beta chains originate from one sample sequenced in a study of Ad26.COV2.S vaccination and SARS-CoV-2 variants. Treatment noted: about 20 received Ad26.COV2.S at low or high dose, single or two shots; about 5 received placebo; per-sample allocation not given. Material that was analyzed had been drawn on day 63 after the first vaccine or placebo injection. TCRdb keeps only in-frame clones here, not all; method: immunoSEQ multiplex PCR. In the table there are 350,000 to 450,000 clones, about 80% of which are singletons. The source was peripheral blood, collected in a trial of Ad26.COV2.S vaccine versus placebo. The receptor source for this set is a person aged 18-65 years who received the Ad26.COV2.S COVID-19 vaccine or a placebo.

V and J are TRBV15 and TRBJ2-1, with TRBD1 matching over 11 bases. Looked up from germline, CDR1 is LNHNV and CDR2 is YYDKDF (reference sequence). The CDR3 sequence is 14 residues long. V was clipped by 3 bases and J by 8 bases; unmatched bases: 3. The CDR3 sequence is CATSRDRGRHEQFF. CDR3 bases: TGTGCCACCAGCAGGGACAGGGGGCGGCATGAGCAGTTCTTC. Full variable domain (remainder filled in from reference TRBV15 and TRBJ2-1): DAMVIQNPRYQVTQFGKPVTLSCSQTLNHNVMYWYQQKSSQAPKLLFHYYDKDFNNEADTPDNFQSRRPNTSFCFLDIRSPGLGDTAMYLCATSRDRGRHEQFFGPGTRLTVL.

This chain joins TRBV23-1 and TRBJ1-2; TRBD1 is a possible D gene (6 bases). TRBV23-1 is an ORF; its function is uncertain. Trimming took off 2 bases at V and 2 bases at J, with 12 bases between the two ends. This CDR3 is 15 amino acids long. In nucleotides, the CDR3 is TGCGCCAGCAGTCAAATCAGGGGCCCCAACTATGGCTACACCTTC. Translated, it gives CASSQIRGPNYGYTF.

The rearrangement joins TRBV27 to TRBJ1-5; 10 nucleotides line up with TRBD1. V was clipped by 3 bases and J by 9 bases; unmatched bases: 8. Germline V gives CDR1 MNHEY, CDR2 SMNVEV (reference sequence). The CDR3 consists of 15 residues. CDR3 in amino acids: CASSFAGTGVRPQHF. The CDR3, as DNA: TGTGCCAGCAGTTTCGCCGGGACAGGGGTGCGGCCCCAGCATTTT.

The chain links TRBV4-3 to TRBJ1-4, with no clear D. The CDR3 loop spans 14 amino acids. Germline V gene lookup returns CDR1 LGHNA and CDR2 YSLEER. With 2 bases removed from V and 8 bases from J, the gap between germline ends came to 12 bases. The CDR3 DNA reads as TGCGCCAGCAGCCAAATTGGTACGGGAGAAAAACTGTTTTTT. This gives the protein CASSQIGTGEKLFF.

The CDR3 DNA sequence: TGTGCCAGCAGCCCCAGGGGGAACACCGGGGAGCTGTTTTTT. It is translated as CASSPRGNTGELFF. The chain uses TRBV11-3 and TRBJ2-2; a possible D gene is TRBD1 (6 bases). Germline CDR1 and CDR2: SGHNT and YENEEA. The CDR3 consists of 14 residues. The V gene lost 5 bases and the J gene lost 1 base, with 8 bases spanning the gap.

The genes are TRBV11-2 and TRBJ1-2; D gene ambiguous. V was cut by 1 base and J by 4 bases, with 7 bases left in between. Germline assignment: CDR1 SGHAT and CDR2 FQNNGV. There are 13 residues in the CDR3. This chain's CDR3 is CASSLAQSYGYTF. The CDR3 nucleotides are TGTGCCAGCAGCTTAGCCCAGAGCTATGGCTACACCTTC. Using reference TRBV11-2 and TRBJ1-2 for the parts outside the CDR3, the full variable domain is EAGVAQSPRYKIIEKRQSVAFWCNPISGHATLYWYQQILGQGPKLLIQFQNNGVVDDSQLPKDRFSAERLKGVDSTLKIQPAKLEDSAVYLCASSLAQSYGYTFGSGTRLTVV.

CDR3 nucleotides: TGTGCCAGCAGCCAAGGGGGGTCCGGGGGACGCGAGCAGTACTTC. Translated, it gives CASSQGGSGGREQYF. V usage is TRBV3-1 (or the pseudogene TRBV3-2) and J usage is TRBJ2-7, with D possibly being TRBD2 (6 bases). The CDR3 runs to 15 residues. CDR1 is LGHDT and CDR2 is YNNKEL in the germline V gene (reference sequence). With 1 base removed from V and 6 bases from J, the gap between germline ends came to 16 bases.

The sample holds one count of this clone. The chain employs TRBV5-1 and TRBJ2-5; 8 bases align to TRBD2. The CDR3 has 14 amino acids. The trim removed 1 base at V and 5 bases at J, leaving 4 bases unmatched. Germline loops: CDR1 SGHRS, CDR2 YFSETQ. The CDR3 loop reads CASSLRRGVETQYF. Written as DNA, the CDR3 is TGCGCCAGCAGCTTGCGGCGGGGGGTGGAGACCCAGTACTTC. The full variable domain, with the rest looked up from reference TRBV5-1 and TRBJ2-5, is KAGVTQTPRYLIKTRGQQVTLSCSPISGHRSVSWYQQTPGQGLQFLFEYFSETQRNKGNFPGRFSGRQFSNSRSEMNVSTLELGDSALYLCASSLRRGVETQYFGPGTRLLVL.

V is TRBV24-1 and J is TRBJ2-1; 7 nucleotides match TRBD1. J lost 8 bases, V lost 3 bases, and 3 bases had no gene match. Germline-derived CDR1 and CDR2 are KGHDR and SFDVKD. This CDR3 is built from 13 residues. The CDR3 loop is CATSDIDRDEQFF. The DNA for the CDR3 is TGTGCCACCAGTGATATCGACAGGGATGAGCAGTTCTTC.

This chain links TRBV5-1 with TRBJ2-2, with TRBD2 matching over 10 bases. The V segment lost 0 bases and the J segment 4 bases; nucleotides outside the gene matches: 12. The germline V gene has CDR1 SGHRS and CDR2 YFSETQ. This CDR3 region has 19 residues. The CDR3, as DNA: TGCGCCAGCAGCTTGGGGCGGAGAGCGGGAGGGCCGATCACCGGGGAGCTGTTTTTT. Its translation is CASSLGRRAGGPITGELFF.